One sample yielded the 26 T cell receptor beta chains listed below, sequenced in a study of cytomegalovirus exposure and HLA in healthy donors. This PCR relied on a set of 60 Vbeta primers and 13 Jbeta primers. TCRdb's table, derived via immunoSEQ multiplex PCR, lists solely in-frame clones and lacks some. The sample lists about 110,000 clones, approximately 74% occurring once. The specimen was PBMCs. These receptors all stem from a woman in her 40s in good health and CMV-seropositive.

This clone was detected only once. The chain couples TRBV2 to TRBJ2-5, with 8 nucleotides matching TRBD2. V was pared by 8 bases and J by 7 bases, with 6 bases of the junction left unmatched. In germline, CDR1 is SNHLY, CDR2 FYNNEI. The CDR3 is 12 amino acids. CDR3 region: CASRKAGGTQYF. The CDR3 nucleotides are TGTGCCAGCCGTAAGGCGGGAGGGACCCAGTACTTC.

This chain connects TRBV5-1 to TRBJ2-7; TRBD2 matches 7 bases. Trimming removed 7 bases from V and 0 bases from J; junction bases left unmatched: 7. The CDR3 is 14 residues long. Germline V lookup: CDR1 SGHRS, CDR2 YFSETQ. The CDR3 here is CASSGGGGSYEQYF. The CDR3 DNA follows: TGCGCCAGCTCCGGCGGGGGTGGCTCCTACGAGCAGTACTTC.

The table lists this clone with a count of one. CDR3 DNA sequence: TGCGCCAGCAGCTTGGCCCCTCAGGGGGGAAATCAGCCCCAGCATTTT. Translation gives CASSLAPQGGNQPQHF. The chain joins TRBV5-1 to TRBJ1-5; 7 nucleotides match TRBD1. CDR3 length: 16 amino acids. CDR1 and CDR2 from the germline V gene are SGHRS and YFSETQ. After removal of 0 bases from V and 4 bases from J, the junction contained 7 bases not matched to a gene.

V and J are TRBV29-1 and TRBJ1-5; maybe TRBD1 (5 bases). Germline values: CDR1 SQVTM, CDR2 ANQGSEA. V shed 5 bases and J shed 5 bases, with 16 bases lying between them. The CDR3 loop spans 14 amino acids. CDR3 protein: CSVRSGSTDQPQHF. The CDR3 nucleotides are TGCAGCGTTCGTTCAGGGTCGACTGATCAGCCCCAGCATTTT.

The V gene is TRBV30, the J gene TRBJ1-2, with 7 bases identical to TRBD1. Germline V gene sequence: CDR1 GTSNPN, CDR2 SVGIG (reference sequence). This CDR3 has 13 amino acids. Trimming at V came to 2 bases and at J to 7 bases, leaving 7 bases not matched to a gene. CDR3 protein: CAWSQQGTGGYTF. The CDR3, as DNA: TGTGCCTGGAGTCAACAGGGGACGGGTGGCTACACCTTC.

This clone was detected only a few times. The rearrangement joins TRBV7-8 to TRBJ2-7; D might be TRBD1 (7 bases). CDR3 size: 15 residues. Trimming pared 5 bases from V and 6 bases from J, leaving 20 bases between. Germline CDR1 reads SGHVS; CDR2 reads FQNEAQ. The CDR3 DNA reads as TGTGCCAGCAGCCCCCGTACAGGGGACTGGGGCGAGCAGTACTTC. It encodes CASSPRTGDWGEQYF.

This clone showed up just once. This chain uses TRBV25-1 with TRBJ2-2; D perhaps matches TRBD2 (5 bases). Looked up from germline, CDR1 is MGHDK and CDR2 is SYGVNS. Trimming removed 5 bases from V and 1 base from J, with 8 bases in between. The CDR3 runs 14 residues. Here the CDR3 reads CASSSDWNTGELFF. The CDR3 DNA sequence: TGTGCCAGCAGTTCGGACTGGAACACCGGGGAGCTGTTTTTT.

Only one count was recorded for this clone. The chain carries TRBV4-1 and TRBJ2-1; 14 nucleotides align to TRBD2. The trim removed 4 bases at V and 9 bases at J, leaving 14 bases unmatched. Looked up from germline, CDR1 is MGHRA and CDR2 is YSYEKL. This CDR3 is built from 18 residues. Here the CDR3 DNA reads TGCGCCAGCAGCCTTGCGCCGAGGACTAGCGGGGGGTCTGGTGAGCAGTTCTTC. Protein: CASSLAPRTSGGSGEQFF.

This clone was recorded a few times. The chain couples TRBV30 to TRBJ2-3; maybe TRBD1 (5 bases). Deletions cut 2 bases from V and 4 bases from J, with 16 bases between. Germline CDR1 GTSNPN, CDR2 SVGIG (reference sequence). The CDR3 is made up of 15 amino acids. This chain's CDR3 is CAWSWSGAKPDTQYF. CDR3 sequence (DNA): TGTGCCTGGAGTTGGAGTGGGGCCAAGCCAGATACGCAGTATTTT.

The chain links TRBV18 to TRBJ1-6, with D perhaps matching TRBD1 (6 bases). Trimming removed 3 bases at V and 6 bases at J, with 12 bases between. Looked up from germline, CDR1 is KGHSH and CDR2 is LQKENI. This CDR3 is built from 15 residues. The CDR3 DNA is TGTGCCAGCTCACCCCCCGGGGGGGCTAATTCACCCCTCCACTTT. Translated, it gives CASSPPGGANSPLHF. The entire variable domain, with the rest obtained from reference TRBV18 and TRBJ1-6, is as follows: NAGVMQNPRHLVRRRGQEARLRCSPMKGHSHVYWYRQLPEEGLKFMVYLQKENIIDESGMPKERFSAEFPKEGPSILRIQQVVRGDSAAYFCASSPPGGANSPLHFGNGTRLTVT.

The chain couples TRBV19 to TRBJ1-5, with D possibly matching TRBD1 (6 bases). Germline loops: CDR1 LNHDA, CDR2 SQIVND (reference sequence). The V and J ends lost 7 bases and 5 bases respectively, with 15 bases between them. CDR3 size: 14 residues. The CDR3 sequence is CASTESGAYQPQHF. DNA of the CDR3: TGTGCCAGTACCGAATCAGGGGCCTATCAGCCCCAGCATTTT. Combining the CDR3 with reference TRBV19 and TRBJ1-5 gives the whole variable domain DGGITQSPKYLFRKEGQNVTLSCEQNLNHDAMYWYRQDPGQGLRLIYYSQIVNDFQKGDIAEGYSVSREKKESFPLTVTSAQKNPTAFYLCASTESGAYQPQHFGDGTRLSIL.

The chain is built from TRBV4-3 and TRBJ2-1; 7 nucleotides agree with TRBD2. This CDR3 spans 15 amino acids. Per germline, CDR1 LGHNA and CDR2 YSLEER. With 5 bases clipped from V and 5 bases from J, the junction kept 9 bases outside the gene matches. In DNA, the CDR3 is TGCGCCAGCAGCTCTGACTGGACTAGTAACAATGAGCAGTTCTTC. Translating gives CASSSDWTSNNEQFF.

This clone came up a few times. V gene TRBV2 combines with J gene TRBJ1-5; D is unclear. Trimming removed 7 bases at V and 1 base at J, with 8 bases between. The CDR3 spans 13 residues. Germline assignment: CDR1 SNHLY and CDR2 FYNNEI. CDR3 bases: TGTGCCAGCAAAGTTGAGAGCAATCAGCCCCAGCATTTT. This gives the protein CASKVESNQPQHF.

The CDR3 here is CASSPAGGGDAEAFF. The CDR3 nucleotides read TGTGCCAGCAGCCCGGCGGGGGGTGGGGACGCTGAAGCTTTCTTT. This rearrangement joins TRBV5-4 to TRBJ1-1; possibly TRBD1 for D (5 bases). Germline assignment: CDR1 SGHNT and CDR2 YYREEE (reference sequence). CDR3 length: 15 amino acids. Trimming stripped 4 bases from V and 6 bases from J, with 19 bases between.

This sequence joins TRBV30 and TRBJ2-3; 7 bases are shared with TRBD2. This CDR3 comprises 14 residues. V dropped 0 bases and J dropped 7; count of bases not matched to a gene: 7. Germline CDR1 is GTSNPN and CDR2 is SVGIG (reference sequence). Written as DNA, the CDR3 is TGTGCCTGGAGTGTCGGACTAGGCGAGAATACGCAGTATTTT. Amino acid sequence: CAWSVGLGENTQYF.

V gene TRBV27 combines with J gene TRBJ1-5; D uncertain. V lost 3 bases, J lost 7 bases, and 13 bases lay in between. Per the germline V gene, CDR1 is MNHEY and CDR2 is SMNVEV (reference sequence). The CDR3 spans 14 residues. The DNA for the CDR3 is TGTGCCAGCAGTTTGCGCCAATCAGGACAGCCCCAGCATTTT. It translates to CASSLRQSGQPQHF.

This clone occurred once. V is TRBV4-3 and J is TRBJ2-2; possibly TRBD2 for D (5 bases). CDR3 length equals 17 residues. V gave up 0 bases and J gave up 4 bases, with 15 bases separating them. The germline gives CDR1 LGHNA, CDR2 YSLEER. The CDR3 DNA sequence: TGCGCCAGCAGCCAAGATCGTTACAGCGGTGGCACCGGGGAGCTGTTTTTT. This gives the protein CASSQDRYSGGTGELFF.

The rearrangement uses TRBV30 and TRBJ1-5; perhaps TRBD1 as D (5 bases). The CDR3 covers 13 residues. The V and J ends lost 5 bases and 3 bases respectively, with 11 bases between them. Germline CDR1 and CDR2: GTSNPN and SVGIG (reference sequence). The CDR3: CAWDDSHNQPQHF. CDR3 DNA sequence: TGTGCCTGGGATGACAGTCACAATCAGCCCCAGCATTTT.

CDR3 region: CASSLWGDGGKTQYF. CDR3 nucleotide sequence: TGTGCCAGCAGTTTATGGGGGGACGGGGGGAAGACCCAGTACTTC. The rearrangement uses TRBV27 and TRBJ2-5; 7 positions match TRBD2. Trimming at V came to 1 base and at J to 6 bases, leaving 8 bases not matched to a gene. Germline CDR1 MNHEY, CDR2 SMNVEV (reference sequence). The CDR3 is 15 amino acids.

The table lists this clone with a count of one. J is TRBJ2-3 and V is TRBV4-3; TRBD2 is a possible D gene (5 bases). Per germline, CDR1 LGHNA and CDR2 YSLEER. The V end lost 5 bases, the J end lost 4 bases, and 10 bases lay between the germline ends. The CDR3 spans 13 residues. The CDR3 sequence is CASSTRRPDTQYF. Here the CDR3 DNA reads TGCGCCAGCAGCACTAGGCGCCCAGATACGCAGTATTTT.

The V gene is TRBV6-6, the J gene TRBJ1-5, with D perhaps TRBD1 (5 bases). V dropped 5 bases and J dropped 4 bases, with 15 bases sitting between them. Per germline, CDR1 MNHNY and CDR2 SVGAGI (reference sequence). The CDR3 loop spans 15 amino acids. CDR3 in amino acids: CASSPPGGINQPQHF. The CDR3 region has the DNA TGTGCCAGCAGTCCTCCGGGGGGGATAAATCAGCCCCAGCATTTT.

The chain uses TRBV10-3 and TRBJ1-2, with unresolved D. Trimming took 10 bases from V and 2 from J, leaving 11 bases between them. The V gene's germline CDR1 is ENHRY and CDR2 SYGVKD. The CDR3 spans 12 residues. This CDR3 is CASSPGNYGYTF. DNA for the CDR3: TGTGCCAGCTCCCCGGGAAACTATGGCTACACCTTC.

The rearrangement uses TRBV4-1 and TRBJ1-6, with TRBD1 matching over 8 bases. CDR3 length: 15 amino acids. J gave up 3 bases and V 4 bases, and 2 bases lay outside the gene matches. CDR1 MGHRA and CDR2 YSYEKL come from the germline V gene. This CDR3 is CASSPGQGYNSPLHF. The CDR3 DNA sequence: TGCGCCAGCAGCCCCGGACAGGGCTATAATTCACCCCTCCACTTT.

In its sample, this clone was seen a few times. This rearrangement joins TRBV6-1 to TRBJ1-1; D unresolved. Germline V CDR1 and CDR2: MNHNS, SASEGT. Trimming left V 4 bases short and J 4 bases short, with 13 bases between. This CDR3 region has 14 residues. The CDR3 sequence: CASSGDRRGTEAFF. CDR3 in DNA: TGTGCCAGCAGTGGTGACCGGCGAGGCACTGAAGCTTTCTTT.

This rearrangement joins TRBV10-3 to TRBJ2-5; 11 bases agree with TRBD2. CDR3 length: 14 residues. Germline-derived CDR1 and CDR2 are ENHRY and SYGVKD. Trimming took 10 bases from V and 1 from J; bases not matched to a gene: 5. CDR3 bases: TGTGCCACCAGACTAGCGGGGACCCAAGAGACCCAGTACTTC. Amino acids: CATRLAGTQETQYF.

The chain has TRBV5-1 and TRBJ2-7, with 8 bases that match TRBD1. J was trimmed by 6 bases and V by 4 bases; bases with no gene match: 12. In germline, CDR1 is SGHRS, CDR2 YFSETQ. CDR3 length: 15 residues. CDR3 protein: CASSVRVDRVGEQYF. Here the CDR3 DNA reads TGCGCCAGCAGCGTTAGGGTGGACAGGGTGGGCGAGCAGTACTTC.